The T cell receptor beta chain described here comes from a study of T cells in Graves' hyperthyroidism and ophthalmopathy. Study-level points and caveats: The model identified upcoming ophthalmopathy a median around 7.1 months ahead of onset.

For this clonotype: Its antigen is still unknown.

RNA transcripts served as the template for amplifying TCR beta CDR3 regions. A set of HTBI primers served as the primers for a first-round RT-PCR of the TCR CDR3. TCRdb reanalysed the multiplex PCR reads using MiXCR and keeps one entry per CDR3 protein. The sample shows 500,000 to 750,000 distinct CDR3 sequences, 40% to 55% of them seen only once. This CDR3 has 15 amino acids. The V and J ends lost 3 bases and 7 bases, in that order; junction bases with no gene match: 11. In germline, CDR1 is LGHNT, CDR2 FRNRAP. This receptor was taken from a young woman with Graves' hyperthyroidism. The sequenced sample was peripheral blood or thyroid tissue (not recorded which). The gene calls are TRBV12-5 and TRBJ1-2; 7 bases match TRBD1. The CDR3 DNA reads as TGTGCTAGTGGTTTCCAACACGGGACAGTTGGTGGCTACACCTTC. It specifies CASGFQHGTVGGYTF.